This T cell receptor (beta chain) was observed in a study of T-cell reconstitution after alpha-beta-depleted transplantation in children. Study-level points and caveats: Among T cells one year after transplant, newly produced cells accounted for most counts and diversity. At around two months after transplant, the alpha-beta T cells were reportedly derived from several hundred expanded clones that came from non-depleted graft cells. Surviving recipient T cells and thymic progenitors produced the high day-60 TCRbeta diversity seen in some patients.

Unique molecular identifiers were built into the TCRbeta library. TCRdb processed the PCR reads anew with MiXCR; each CDR3 protein has one entry. The sample yields 550,000 to 600,000 distinct CDR3 sequences, 23% seen once. This clonotype was counted between two and nine times. The antigen is not known. This sequence originates from a boy less than two years old who had a stem cell transplant for acute myeloid leukemia, so the T cells may come from the graft donor. The material was PBMCs, mostly from graft donor cells, obtained 360 days after TCRalphabeta/CD19-depleted stem cell transplant.

The CDR3 protein is CASSQPRKETQYF. The CDR3 DNA reads TGTGCCAGCAGCCAGCCCAGAAAAGAGACCCAGTACTTC. This chain connects TRBV7-8 to TRBJ2-5; no firm D call. V was clipped by 5 bases and J by 3 bases, with 10 bases between them. The germline CDR1 and CDR2 sequences are SGHVS and FQNEAQ. The CDR3 has 13 amino acids.